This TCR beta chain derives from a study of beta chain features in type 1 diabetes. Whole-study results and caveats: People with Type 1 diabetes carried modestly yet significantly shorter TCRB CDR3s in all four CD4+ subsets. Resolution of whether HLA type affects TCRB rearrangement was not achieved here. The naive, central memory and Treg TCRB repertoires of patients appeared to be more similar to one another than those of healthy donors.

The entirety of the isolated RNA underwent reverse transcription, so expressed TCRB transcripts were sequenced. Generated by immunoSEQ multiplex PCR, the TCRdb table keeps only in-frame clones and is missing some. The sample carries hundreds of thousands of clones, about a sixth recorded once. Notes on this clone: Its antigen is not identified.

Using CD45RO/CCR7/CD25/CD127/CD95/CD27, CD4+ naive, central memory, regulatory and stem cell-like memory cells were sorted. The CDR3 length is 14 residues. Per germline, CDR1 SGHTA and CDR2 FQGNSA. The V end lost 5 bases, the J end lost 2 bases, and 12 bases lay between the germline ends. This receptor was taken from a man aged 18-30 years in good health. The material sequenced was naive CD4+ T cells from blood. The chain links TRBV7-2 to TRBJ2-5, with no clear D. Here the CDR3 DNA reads TGTGCCAGCAGCACCTCGAAAACTCAAGAGACCCAGTACTTC. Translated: CASSTSKTQETQYF.